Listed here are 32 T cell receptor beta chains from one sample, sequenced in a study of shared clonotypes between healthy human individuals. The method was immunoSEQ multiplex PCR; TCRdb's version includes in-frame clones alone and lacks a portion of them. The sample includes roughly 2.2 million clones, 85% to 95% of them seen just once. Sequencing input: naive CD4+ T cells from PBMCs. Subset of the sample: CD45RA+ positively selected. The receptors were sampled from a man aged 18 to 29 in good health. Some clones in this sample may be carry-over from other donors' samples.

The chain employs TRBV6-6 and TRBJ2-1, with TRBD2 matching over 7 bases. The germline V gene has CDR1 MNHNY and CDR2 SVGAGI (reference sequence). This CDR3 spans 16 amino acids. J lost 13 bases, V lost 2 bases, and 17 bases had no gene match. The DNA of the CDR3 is TGTGCCAGCAGTTACGAGGTAGGGGCGGGAGTTCTTGACCAGTTCTTC. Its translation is CASSYEVGAGVLDQFF.

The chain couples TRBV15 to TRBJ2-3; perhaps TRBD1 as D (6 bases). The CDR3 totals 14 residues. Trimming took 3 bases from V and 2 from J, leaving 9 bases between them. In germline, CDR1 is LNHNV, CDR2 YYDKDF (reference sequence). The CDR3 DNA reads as TGTGCCACCAGCAGGCAGGGGTTCACAGATACGCAGTATTTT. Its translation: CATSRQGFTDTQYF.

CDR3 DNA sequence: TGTGCCAGCAGCCCAGTTGACAGTTCAAGTGATACGCAGTATTTT. Protein sequence: CASSPVDSSSDTQYF. The genes are TRBV7-2 and TRBJ2-3, with D maybe TRBD1 (5 bases). The CDR3 totals 15 residues. Trimming pared 5 bases from V and 6 bases from J, leaving 18 bases between. CDR1 is SGHTA, CDR2 FQGNSA, per germline.

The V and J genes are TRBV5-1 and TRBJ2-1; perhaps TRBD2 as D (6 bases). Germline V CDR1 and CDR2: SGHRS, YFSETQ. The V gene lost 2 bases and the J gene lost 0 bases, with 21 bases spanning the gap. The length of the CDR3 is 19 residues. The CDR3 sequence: CASSFRSLPGRSSYNEQFF. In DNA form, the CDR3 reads TGCGCCAGCAGCTTCAGGTCTCTCCCGGGGAGGTCCTCCTACAATGAGCAGTTCTTC.

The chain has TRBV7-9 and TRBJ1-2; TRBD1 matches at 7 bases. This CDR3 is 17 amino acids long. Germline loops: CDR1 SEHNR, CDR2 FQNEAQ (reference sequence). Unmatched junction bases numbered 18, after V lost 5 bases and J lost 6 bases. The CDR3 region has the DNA TGTGCCAGCAGCCGACCGACCCTGACAGGGTATATAGATGGCTACACCTTC. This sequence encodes CASSRPTLTGYIDGYTF.

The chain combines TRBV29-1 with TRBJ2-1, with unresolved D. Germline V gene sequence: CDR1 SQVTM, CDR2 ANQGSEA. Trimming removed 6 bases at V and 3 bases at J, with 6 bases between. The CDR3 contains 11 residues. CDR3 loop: CSVRIYNEQFF. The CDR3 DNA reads TGCAGCGTGAGGATCTACAATGAGCAGTTCTTC.

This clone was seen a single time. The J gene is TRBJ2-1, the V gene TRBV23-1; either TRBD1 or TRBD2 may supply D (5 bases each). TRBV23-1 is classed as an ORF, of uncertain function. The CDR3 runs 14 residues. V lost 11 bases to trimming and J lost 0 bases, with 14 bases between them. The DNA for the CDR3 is TGCGCCTTCGTCCGGGACGCCTCCTACAATGAGCAGTTCTTC. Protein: CAFVRDASYNEQFF.

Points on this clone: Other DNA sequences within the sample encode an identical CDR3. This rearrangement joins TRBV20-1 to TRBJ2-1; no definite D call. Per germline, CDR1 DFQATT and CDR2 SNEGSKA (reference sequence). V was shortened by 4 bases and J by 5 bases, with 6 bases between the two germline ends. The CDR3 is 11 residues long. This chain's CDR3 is CSATLDNEQFF. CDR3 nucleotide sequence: TGCAGTGCTACCCTTGACAATGAGCAGTTCTTC.

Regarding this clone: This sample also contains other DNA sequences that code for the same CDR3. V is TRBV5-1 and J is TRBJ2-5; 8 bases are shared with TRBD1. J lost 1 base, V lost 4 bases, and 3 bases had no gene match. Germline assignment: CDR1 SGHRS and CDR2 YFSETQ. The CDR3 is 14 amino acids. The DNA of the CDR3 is TGCGCCAGCAGCCAGGACAGGGTCCAAGAGACCCAGTACTTC. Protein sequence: CASSQDRVQETQYF.

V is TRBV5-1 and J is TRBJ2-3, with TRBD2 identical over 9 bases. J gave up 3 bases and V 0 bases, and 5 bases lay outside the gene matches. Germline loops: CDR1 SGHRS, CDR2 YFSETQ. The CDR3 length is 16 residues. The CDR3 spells CASSLGSGSRTDTQYF. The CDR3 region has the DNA TGCGCCAGCAGCTTGGGTAGCGGGAGTAGGACAGATACGCAGTATTTT.

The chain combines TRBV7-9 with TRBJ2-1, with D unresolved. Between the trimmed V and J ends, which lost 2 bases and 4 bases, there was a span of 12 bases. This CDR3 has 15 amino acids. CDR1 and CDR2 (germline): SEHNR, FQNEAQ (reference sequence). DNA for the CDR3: TGTGCCAGCAGCTTAACCTGGGCAGTTTACAATGAGCAGTTCTTC. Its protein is CASSLTWAVYNEQFF.

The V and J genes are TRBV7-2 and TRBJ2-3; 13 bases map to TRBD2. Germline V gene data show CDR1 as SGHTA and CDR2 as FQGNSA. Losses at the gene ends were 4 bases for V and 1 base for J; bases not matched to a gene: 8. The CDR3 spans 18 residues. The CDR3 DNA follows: TGTGCCAGCAGCTCCCCTGTGGGGACTAGCGGGGGCACAGATACGCAGTATTTT. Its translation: CASSSPVGTSGGTDTQYF.

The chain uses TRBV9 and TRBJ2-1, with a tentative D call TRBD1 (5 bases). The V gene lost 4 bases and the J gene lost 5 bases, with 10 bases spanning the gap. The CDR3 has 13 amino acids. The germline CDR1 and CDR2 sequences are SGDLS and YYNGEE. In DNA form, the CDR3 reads TGTGCCAGCAGCACGCTGGGGCACAATGAGCAGTTCTTC. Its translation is CASSTLGHNEQFF.

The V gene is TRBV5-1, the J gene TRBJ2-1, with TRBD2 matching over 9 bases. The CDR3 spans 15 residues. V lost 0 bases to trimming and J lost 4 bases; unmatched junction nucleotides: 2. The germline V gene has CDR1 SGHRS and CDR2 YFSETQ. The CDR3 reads CASSLVSGGYNEQFF. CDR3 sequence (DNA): TGCGCCAGCAGCTTGGTTAGCGGGGGTTACAATGAGCAGTTCTTC.

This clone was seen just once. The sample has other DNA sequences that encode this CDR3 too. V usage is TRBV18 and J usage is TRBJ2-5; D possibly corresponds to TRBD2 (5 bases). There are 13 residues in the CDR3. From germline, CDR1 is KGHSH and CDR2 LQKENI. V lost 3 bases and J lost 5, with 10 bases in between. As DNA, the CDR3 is TGTGCCAGCTCACCCGGAGGTGGGGAGACCCAGTACTTC. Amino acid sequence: CASSPGGGETQYF.

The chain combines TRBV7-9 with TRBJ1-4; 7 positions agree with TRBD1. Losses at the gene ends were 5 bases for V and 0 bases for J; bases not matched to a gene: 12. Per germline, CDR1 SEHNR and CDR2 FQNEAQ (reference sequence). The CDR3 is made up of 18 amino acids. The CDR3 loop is CASSAIPGQIATNEKLFF. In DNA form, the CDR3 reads TGTGCCAGCAGCGCGATTCCGGGACAGATAGCAACTAATGAAAAACTGTTTTTT.

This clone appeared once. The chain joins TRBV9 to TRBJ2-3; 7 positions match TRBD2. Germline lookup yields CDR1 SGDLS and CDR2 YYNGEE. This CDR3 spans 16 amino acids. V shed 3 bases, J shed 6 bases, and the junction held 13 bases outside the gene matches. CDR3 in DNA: TGTGCCAGCAGCGAGGGCGGGGGAGCTCCCGGGGATACGCAGTATTTT. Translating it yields CASSEGGGAPGDTQYF. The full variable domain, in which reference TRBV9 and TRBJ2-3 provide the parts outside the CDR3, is DSGVTQTPKHLITATGQRVTLRCSPRSGDLSVYWYQQSLDQGLQFLIQYYNGEERAKGNILERFSAQQFPDLHSELNLSSLELGDSALYFCASSEGGGAPGDTQYFGPGTRLTVL.

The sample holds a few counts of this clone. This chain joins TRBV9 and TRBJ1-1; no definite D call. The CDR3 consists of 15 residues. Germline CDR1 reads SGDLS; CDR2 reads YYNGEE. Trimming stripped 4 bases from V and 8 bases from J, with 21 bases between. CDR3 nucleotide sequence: TGTGCCAGCAGCCTATCATGGACTGCAGATACCGAAGCTTTCTTT. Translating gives CASSLSWTADTEAFF.

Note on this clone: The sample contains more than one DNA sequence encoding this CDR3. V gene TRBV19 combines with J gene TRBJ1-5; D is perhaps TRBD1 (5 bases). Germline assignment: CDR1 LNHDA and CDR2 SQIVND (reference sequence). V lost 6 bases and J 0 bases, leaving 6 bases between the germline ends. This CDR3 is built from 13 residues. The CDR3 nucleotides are TGTGCCAGTAGAAGGGGTAGCAATCAGCCCCAGCATTTT. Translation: CASRRGSNQPQHF.

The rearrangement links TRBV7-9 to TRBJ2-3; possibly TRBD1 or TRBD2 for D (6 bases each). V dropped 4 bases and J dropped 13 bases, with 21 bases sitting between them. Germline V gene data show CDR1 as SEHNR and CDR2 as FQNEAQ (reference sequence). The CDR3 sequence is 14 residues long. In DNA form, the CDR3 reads TGTGCCAGCAGCTCTTTAGGAAGTGGGGGGCGTAAGTATTTT. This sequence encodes CASSSLGSGGRKYF.

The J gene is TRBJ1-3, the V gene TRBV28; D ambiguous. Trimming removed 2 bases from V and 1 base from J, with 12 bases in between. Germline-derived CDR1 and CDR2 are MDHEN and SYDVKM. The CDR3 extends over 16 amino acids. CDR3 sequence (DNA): TGTGCCAGCAGTTTACGGGCCGCATGGTCTGGAAACACCATATATTTT. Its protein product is CASSLRAAWSGNTIYF.

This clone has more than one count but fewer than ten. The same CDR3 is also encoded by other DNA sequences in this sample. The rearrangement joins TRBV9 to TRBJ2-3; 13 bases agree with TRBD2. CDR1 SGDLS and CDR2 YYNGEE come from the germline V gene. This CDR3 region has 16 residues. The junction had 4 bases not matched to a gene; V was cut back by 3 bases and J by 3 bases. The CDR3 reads CASSARTSGSTDTQYF. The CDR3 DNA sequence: TGTGCCAGCAGCGCCCGGACTAGCGGGAGTACAGATACGCAGTATTTT.

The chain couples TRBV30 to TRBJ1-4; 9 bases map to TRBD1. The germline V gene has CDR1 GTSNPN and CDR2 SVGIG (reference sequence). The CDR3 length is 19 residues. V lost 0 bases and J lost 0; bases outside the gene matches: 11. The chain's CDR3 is CAWSVPGQGQFATNEKLFF. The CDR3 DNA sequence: TGTGCCTGGAGTGTCCCCGGACAGGGGCAATTTGCAACTAATGAAAAACTGTTTTTT.

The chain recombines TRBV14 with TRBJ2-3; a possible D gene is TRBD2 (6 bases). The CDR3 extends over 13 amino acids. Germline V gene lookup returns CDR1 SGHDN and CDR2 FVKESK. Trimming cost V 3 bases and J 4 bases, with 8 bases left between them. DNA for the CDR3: TGTGCCAGCAGCCACAGGGAGGCAGATACGCAGTATTTT. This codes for CASSHREADTQYF.

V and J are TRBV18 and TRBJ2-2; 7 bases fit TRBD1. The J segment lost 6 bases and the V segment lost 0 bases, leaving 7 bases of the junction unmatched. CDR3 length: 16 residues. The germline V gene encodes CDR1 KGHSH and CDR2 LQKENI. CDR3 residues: CASSPPADRAAGELFF. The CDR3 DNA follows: TGTGCCAGCTCACCACCGGCTGACAGGGCGGCCGGGGAGCTGTTTTTT. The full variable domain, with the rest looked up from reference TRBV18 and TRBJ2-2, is NAGVMQNPRHLVRRRGQEARLRCSPMKGHSHVYWYRQLPEEGLKFMVYLQKENIIDESGMPKERFSAEFPKEGPSILRIQQVVRGDSAAYFCASSPPADRAAGELFFGEGSRLTVL.

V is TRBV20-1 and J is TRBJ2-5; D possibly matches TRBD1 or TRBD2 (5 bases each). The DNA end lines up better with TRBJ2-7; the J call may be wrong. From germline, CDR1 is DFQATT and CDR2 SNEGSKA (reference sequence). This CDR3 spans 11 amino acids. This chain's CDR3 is CSAQRGLEQYF. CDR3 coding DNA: TGCAGTGCCCAGAGGGGCCTCGAGCAGTACTTC.

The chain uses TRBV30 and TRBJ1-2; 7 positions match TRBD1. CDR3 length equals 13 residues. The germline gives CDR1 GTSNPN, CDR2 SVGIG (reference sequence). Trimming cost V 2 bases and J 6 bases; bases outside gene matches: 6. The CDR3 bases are TGTGCCTGGAGTCGGGACAGCGTTAATGGCTACACCTTC. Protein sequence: CAWSRDSVNGYTF.

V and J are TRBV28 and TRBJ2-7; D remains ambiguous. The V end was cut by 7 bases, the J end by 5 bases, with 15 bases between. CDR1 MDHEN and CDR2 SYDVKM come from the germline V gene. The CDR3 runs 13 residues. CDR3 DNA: TGTGCCAGCATCCAGACGGGCACCCACGAGCAGTACTTC. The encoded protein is CASIQTGTHEQYF.

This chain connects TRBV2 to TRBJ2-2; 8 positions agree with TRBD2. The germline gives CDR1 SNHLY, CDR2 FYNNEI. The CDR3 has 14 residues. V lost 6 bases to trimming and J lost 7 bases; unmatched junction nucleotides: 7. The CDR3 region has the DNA TGTGCCAGCAGCGCCCGGGAGGGCCTCGGGGAGCTGTTTTTT. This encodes CASSAREGLGELFF.

The chain's CDR3 is CAWSLGQGELPQHF. CDR3 DNA sequence: TGTGCCTGGAGTCTAGGACAGGGTGAACTGCCCCAGCATTTT. The chain combines TRBV30 with TRBJ1-5; 8 bases line up with TRBD1. The CDR3 is 14 residues long. Germline-derived CDR1 and CDR2 are GTSNPN and SVGIG (reference sequence). V lost 2 bases, J lost 9 bases, and 9 bases stayed unmatched.

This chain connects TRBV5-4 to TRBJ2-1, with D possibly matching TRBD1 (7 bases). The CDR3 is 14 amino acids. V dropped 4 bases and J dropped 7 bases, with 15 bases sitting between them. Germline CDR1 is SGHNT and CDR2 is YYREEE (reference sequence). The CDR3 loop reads CASSGRTGRNEQFF. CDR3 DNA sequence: TGTGCCAGCAGCGGGAGGACAGGTAGGAATGAGCAGTTCTTC.

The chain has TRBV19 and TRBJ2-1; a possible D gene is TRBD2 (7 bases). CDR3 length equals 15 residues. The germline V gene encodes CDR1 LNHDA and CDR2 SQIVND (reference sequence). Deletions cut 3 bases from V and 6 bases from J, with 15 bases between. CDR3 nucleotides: TGTGCCAGTAGTATGGCCAGCGGGACAAGCAATGAGCAGTTCTTC. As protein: CASSMASGTSNEQFF.